The T cell receptor (beta chain) described here comes from a study of T cell clusters in autoimmune cytopenias. TRB rearrangements were amplified by touch-down multiplex PCR with mixed TRB-A/B primers. TCRdb re-called the multiplex PCR reads; one entry per CDR3 protein, DNA not given. The repertoire shows about 6,100 distinct CDR3 sequences; the top ten hold 35% to 45%. This clonotype is medium-sized by frequency. Antigen: not known. Study conclusions and caveats: TRB repertoire shifts in secondary cytopenia and chronic lymphocytic leukemia mostly reflected lymphoma, not autoimmunity.

Each sample's input was 250 to 300 ng genomic DNA, roughly 40,000 genome equivalents. The CDR3 spans 19 residues. Looked up from germline, CDR1 is SGHNT and CDR2 is YYREEE (reference sequence). These same data were also listed under a study on T cell repertoires in aging, cancer and after chemotherapy.

This chain links TRBV5-4 with TRBJ2-6; the D call of TRBD1 rests on TCRdb alone, since no DNA is present to check it. This sequence originates from a human donor in good health. The sample was peripheral blood. CDR3 sequence: CASRRTGGAKGSGANVLTF.